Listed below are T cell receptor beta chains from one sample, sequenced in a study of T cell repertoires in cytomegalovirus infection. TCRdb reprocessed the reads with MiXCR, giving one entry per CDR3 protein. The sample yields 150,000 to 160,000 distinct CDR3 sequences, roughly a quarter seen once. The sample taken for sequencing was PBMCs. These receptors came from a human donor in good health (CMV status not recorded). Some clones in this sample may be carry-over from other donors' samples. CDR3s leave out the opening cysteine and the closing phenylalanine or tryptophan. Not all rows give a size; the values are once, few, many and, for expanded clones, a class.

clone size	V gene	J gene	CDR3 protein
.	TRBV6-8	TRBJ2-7	ASKTGGRPYEQY
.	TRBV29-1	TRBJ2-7	SASGAGVPYEQY
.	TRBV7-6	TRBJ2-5	ASSLGPGKETQY
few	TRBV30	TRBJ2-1	AWKGGGAVYQF
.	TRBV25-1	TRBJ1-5	ASSEQGNQPQH
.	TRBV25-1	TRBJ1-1	ASTGTRVTEAF
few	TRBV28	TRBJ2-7	ASSTPETGAYEQY
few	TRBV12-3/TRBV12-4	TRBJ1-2	ASSSAAPGGYT
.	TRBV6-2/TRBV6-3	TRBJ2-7	ASSPFSGTEQY
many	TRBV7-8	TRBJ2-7	ASSSDGTYEQY
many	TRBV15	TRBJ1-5	ATSRDHGDPQH
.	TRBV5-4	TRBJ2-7	ASSLEAGANYEQY
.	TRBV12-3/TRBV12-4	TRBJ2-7	ASSLVRYEQY